This TCR beta chain was recovered during a study of OX40 agonist ivuxolimab in advanced cancers. Study-wide findings and caveats: The antigens recognized by the expanded peripheral T cells, that is their antigen specificity, were not determined. Low normalized T-cell clonal expansion also characterized some of the nonresponders.

Profiled with immunoSEQ multiplex PCR; TCRdb holds only in-frame clones, not every one. The sample records tens of thousands of clones, roughly 88% being singletons. In regard to this clone: Its antigen is not identified.

The CDR3 consists of 16 residues. From germline, CDR1 is SGHTA and CDR2 FQGNSA. Trimming left V 2 bases short and J 4 bases short, with 17 bases between. The receptor was isolated from an adult with an advanced solid tumor such as melanoma, head and neck, liver or kidney cancer. Sequenced material: CD4+ or CD8+ T cells sorted from blood, taken in a trial of the OX40 agonist ivuxolimab. The V call is TRBV7-2, the J call TRBJ2-5; TRBD2 might be the D (7 bases). CDR3 residues: CASSLSLGGGGETQYF. In DNA form, the CDR3 reads TGTGCCAGCAGCTTATCCCTAGGGGGGGGAGGAGAGACCCAGTACTTC.